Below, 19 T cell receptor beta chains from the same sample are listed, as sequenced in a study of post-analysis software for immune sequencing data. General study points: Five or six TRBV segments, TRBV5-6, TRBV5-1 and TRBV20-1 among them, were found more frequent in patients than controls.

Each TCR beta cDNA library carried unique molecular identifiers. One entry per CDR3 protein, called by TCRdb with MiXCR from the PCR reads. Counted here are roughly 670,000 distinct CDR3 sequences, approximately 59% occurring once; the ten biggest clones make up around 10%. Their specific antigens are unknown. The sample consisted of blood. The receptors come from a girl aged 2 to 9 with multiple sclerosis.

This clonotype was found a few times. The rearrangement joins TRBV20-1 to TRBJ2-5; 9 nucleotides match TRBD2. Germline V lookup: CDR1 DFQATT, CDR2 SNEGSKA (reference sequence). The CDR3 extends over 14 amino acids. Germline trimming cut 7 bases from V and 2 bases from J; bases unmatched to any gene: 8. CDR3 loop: CSGGAGGMQETQYF. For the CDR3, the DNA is TGCAGTGGTGGGGCGGGAGGGATGCAAGAGACCCAGTACTTC.

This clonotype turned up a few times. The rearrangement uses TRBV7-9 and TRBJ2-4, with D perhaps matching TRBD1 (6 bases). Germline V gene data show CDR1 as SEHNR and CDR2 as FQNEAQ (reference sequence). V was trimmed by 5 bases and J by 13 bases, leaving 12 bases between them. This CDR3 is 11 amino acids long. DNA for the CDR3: TGTGCCAGCAGCCGTGCAGGGGAGCAGTACTTC. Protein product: CASSRAGEQYF.

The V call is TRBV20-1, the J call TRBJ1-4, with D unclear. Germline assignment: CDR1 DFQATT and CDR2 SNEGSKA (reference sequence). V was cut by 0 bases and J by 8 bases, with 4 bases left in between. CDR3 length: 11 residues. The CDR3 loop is CSARDTEKLFF. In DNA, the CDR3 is TGCAGTGCTAGAGATACGGAAAAACTGTTTTTT.

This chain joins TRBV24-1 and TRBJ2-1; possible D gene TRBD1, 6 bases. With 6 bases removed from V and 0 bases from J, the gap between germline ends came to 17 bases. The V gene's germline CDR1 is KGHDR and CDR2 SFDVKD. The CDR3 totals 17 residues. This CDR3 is CATSSREQGISYNEQFF. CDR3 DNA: TGTGCCACCAGTTCCCGGGAACAGGGCATCTCCTACAATGAGCAGTTCTTC.

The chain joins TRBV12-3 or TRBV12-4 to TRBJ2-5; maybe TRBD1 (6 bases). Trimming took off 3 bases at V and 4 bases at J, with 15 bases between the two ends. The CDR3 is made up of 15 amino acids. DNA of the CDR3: TGTGCCAGCAGTTTCCCTGGGGGCGAGGGAGAGACCCAGTACTTC. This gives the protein CASSFPGGEGETQYF.

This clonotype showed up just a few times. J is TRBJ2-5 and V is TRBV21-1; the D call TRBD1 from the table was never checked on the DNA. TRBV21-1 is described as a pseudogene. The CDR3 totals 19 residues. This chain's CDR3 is CASSIIMDRARNLEETQYF. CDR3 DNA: TGTGCCAGCAGCATAATCATGGACAGGGCCCGAAATTTGGAAGAGACCCAGTACTTC.

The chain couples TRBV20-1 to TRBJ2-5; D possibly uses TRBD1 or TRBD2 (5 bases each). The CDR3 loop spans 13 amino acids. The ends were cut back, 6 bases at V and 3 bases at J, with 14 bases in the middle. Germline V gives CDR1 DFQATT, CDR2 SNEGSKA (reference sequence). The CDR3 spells CSARDPHKETQYF. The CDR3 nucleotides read TGCAGTGCCAGGGACCCGCATAAAGAGACCCAGTACTTC.

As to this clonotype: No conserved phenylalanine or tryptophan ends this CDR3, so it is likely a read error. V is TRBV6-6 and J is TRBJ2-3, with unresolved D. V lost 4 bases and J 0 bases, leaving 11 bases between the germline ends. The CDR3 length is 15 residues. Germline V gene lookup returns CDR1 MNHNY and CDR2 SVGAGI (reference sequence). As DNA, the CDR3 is TGTGCCAGCAGTTCGGTACCTCCCAGCACAGATACGCAGTATCTT. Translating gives CASSSVPPSTDTQYL.

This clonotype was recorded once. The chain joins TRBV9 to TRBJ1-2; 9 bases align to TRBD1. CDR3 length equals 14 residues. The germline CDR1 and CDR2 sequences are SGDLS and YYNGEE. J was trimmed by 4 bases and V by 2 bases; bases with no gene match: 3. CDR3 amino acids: CASSVDRGFYGYTF. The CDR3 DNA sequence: TGTGCCAGCAGCGTCGACAGGGGGTTCTATGGCTACACCTTC.

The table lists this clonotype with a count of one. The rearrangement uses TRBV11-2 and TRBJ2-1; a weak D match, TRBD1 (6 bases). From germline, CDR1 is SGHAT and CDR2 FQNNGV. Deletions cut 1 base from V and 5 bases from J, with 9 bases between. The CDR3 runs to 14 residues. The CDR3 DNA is TGTGCCAGCAGCTTAGTTTACAGGGACAATGAGCAGTTCTTC. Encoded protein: CASSLVYRDNEQFF.

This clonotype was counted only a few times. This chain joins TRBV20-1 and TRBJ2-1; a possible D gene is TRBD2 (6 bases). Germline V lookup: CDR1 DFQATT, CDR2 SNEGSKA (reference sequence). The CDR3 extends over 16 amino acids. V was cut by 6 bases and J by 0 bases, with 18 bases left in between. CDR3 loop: CSANTGVGGSYNEQFF. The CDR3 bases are TGCAGTGCCAACACGGGGGTTGGGGGCTCCTACAATGAGCAGTTCTTC.

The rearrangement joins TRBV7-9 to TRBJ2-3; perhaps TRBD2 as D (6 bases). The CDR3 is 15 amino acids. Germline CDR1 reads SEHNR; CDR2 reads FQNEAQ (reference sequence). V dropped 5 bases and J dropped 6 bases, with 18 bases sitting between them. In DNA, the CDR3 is TGTGCCAGCAGCCCGAGAGGGGACTCCGGGGATACGCAGTATTTT. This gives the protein CASSPRGDSGDTQYF.

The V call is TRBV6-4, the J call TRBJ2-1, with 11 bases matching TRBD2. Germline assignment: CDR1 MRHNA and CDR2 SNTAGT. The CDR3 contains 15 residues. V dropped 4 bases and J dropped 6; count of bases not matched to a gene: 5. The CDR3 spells CASSAILAGGNEQFF. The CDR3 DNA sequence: TGTGCCAGCAGTGCTATCCTAGCGGGAGGCAATGAGCAGTTCTTC.

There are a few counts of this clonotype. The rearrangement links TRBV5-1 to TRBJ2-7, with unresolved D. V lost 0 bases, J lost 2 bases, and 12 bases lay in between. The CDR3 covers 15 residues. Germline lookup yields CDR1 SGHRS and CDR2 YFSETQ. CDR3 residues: CASSLEGSYTYEQYF. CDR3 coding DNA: TGCGCCAGCAGCTTGGAGGGCAGCTATACCTACGAGCAGTACTTC.

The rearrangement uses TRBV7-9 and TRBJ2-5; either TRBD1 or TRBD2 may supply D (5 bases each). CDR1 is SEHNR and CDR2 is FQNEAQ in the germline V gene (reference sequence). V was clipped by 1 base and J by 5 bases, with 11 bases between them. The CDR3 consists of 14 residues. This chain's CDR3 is CASSLVGASETQYF. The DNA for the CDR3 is TGTGCCAGCAGCTTAGTCGGGGCCTCGGAGACCCAGTACTTC.

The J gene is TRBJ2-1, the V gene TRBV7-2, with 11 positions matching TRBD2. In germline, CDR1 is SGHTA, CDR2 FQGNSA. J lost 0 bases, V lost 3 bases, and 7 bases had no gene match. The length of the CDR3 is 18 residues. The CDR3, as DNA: TGTGCCAGCAGCTTCCGACTAGCGGGATACACCTCCTACAATGAGCAGTTCTTC. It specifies CASSFRLAGYTSYNEQFF.

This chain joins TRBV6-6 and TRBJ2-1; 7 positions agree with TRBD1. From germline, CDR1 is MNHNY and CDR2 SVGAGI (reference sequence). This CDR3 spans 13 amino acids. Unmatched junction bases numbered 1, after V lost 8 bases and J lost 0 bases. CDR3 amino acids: CASGDSSYNEQFF. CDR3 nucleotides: TGTGCCAGCGGGGACAGCTCCTACAATGAGCAGTTCTTC.

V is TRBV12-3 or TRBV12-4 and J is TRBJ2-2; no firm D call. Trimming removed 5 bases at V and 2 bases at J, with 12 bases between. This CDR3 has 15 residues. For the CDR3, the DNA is TGTGCCAGCAGTCTAGTAGGCCCCAACACCGGGGAGCTGTTTTTT. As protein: CASSLVGPNTGELFF.

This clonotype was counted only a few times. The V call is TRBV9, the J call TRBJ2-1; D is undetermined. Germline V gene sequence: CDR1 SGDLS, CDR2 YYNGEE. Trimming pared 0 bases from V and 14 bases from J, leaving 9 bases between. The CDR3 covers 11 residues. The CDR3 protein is CASSVGVLKFF. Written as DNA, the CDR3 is TGTGCCAGCAGCGTAGGGGTTCTTAAGTTCTTC. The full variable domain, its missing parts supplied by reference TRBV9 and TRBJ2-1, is DSGVTQTPKHLITATGQRVTLRCSPRSGDLSVYWYQQSLDQGLQFLIQYYNGEERAKGNILERFSAQQFPDLHSELNLSSLELGDSALYFCASSVGVLKFFGPGTRLTVL.